This TCR beta chain is from a study of T cells and Merkel cell carcinoma outcomes. Overall study findings and caveats: Repertoire plus T-cell density reportedly predicted Merkel cell carcinoma outcomes.

The CDR3 has 15 amino acids. The germline V gene encodes CDR1 SGHDT and CDR2 YYEEEE. The ends lost 2 bases at V and 4 bases at J; junction bases unmatched: 3. Of note for this clone: Its target is unknown.

Assay: immunoSEQ multiplex PCR; the TCRdb copy retains only in-frame clones and omits some. The sample has 8,000 to 9,500 clones, roughly 84% seen once. This TCR was sampled from a human donor with Merkel cell carcinoma. The specimen sequenced was tumor tissue from Merkel cell carcinoma. The rearrangement links TRBV5-6 to TRBJ2-5; 12 bases fit TRBD2. CDR3 DNA: TGTGCCAGCAGCTTCACTAGCGGGGGGCGAGAGACCCAGTACTTC. Encoded protein: CASSFTSGGRETQYF.